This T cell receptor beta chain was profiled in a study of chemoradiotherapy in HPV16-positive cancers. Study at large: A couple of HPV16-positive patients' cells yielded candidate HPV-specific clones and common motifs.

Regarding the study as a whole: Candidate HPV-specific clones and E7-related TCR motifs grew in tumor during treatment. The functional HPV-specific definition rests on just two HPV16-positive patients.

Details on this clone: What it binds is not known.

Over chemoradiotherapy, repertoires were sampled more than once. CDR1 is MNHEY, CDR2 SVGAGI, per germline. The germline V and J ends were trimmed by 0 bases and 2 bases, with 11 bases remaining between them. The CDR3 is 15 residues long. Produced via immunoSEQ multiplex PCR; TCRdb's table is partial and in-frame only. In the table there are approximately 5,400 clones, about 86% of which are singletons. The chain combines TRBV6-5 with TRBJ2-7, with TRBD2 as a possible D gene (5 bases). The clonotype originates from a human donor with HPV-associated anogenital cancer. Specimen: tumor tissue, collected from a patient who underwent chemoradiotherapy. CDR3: CASSYSRERTYEQYF. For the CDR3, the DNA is TGTGCCAGCAGTTACTCGAGGGAGAGAACCTACGAGCAGTACTTC.